This entry lists 5 T cell receptor beta chains sequenced from one sample in a study of shared clonotypes between healthy human individuals. Here immunoSEQ multiplex PCR was the method, and the copy in TCRdb shows in-frame clones only, minus some. Of roughly 490,000 clones detected, roughly 85% appear once; the ten largest clones hold about 12%. Sequencing was performed on PBMCs. These receptors all stem from a woman in her forties in good health. Some clones in this sample may be carry-over from other donors' samples.

The rearrangement joins TRBV4-2 to TRBJ2-1; 7 nucleotides match TRBD2. This CDR3 comprises 13 residues. CDR1 and CDR2 (germline): LGHNA, YNFKEQ. Germline trimming cut 6 bases from V and 6 bases from J; bases unmatched to any gene: 5. In DNA, the CDR3 is TGTGCCAGCAGAGGCGGGAGACGCAATGAGCAGTTCTTC. As protein: CASRGGRRNEQFF.

This chain uses TRBV27 with TRBJ1-5; D is uncertain. CDR1 is MNHEY, CDR2 SMNVEV, per germline (reference sequence). The CDR3 runs 14 residues. V lost 4 bases to trimming and J lost 2 bases, with 9 bases between them. Written as DNA, the CDR3 is TGTGCCAGCAGTTCCCGAATTGGCAATCAGCCCCAGCATTTT. This codes for CASSSRIGNQPQHF.

The J gene is TRBJ2-7, the V gene TRBV5-1; 7 bases match TRBD1. Germline trimming cut 2 bases from V and 3 bases from J; bases unmatched to any gene: 14. CDR3 length: 17 residues. Germline V gene sequence: CDR1 SGHRS, CDR2 YFSETQ. Here the CDR3 reads CASSFRQGDSSFYEQYF. The CDR3 nucleotides are TGCGCCAGCAGCTTTAGACAGGGCGATAGTTCCTTCTACGAGCAGTACTTC.

J is TRBJ2-5 and V is TRBV5-1; 7 bases line up with TRBD2. The J call is doubtful: the DNA matches TRBJ2-7 better. The germline V gene encodes CDR1 SGHRS and CDR2 YFSETQ. CDR3 length: 15 amino acids. Written as DNA, the CDR3 is TGCGCCAGCAGCTTGGGTTCTAGCGGCGACTACGAGCAGTACTTC. It yields the protein CASSLGSSGDYEQYF.

The chain links TRBV6-1 to TRBJ1-5; TRBD1 matches at 7 bases. Germline V gene data show CDR1 as MNHNS and CDR2 as SASEGT. The CDR3 has 17 amino acids. The junction had 11 bases not matched to a gene; V was cut back by 4 bases and J by 2 bases. CDR3 in amino acids: CASSADDRVVGNQPQHF. DNA of the CDR3: TGTGCCAGCAGTGCCGACGACAGGGTGGTCGGCAATCAGCCCCAGCATTTT.